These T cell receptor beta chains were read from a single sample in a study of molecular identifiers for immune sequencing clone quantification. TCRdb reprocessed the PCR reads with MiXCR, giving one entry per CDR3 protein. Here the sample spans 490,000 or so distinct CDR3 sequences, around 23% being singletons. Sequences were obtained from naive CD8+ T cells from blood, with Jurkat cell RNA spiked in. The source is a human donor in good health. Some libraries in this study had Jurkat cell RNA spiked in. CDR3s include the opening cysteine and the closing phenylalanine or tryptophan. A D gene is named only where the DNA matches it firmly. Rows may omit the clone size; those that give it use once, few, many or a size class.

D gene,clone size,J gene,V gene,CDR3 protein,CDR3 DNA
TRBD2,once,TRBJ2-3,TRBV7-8,CANSLSGTSGSDTQYF,TGTGCCAACAGCTTATCCGGGACTAGCGGGTCAGATACGCAGTATTTT
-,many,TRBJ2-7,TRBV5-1,CASSETGPYEQYF,TGCGCCAGCAGCGAGACAGGTCCCTACGAGCAGTACTTC
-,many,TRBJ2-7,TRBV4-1,CASSQPGNEQYF,TGCGCCAGCAGCCAACCAGGGAACGAGCAGTACTTC
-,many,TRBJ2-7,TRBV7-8,CASSLVWGQTYEQYF,TGTGCCAGCAGCTTAGTTTGGGGACAAACATACGAGCAGTACTTC
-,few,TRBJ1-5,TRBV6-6,CASSYSFRDSNQPQHF,TGTGCCAGCAGTTACTCCTTCAGGGATAGCAATCAGCCCCAGCATTTT
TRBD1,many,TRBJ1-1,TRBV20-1,CSARGLGQGWNTEAFF,TGCAGTGCTAGAGGTTTAGGACAGGGATGGAACACTGAAGCTTTCTTT
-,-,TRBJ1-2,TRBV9,CASSVGGEGVGYGYTF,TGTGCCAGCAGCGTAGGAGGTGAGGGAGTAGGCTATGGCTACACCTTC
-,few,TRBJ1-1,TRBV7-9,CASSSEALMNTEAFF,TGTGCCAGCAGCTCAGAGGCGTTAATGAACACTGAAGCTTTCTTT
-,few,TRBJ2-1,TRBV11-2,CASSYGTPASREFF,TGTGCCAGCAGCTATGGGACCCCGGCGTCGAGGGAGTTCTTC
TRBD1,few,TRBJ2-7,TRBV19,CASSPRQGITLSSYEQYF,TGTGCCAGTAGTCCGAGACAGGGGATCACCCTGAGCTCCTACGAGCAGTACTTC
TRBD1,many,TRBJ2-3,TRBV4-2,CASSWTGDTDTQYF,TGTGCCAGCAGCTGGACAGGAGACACAGATACGCAGTATTTT
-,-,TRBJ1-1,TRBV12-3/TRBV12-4,CASSPVGRTQGTEAFF,TGTGCCAGCAGCCCCGTCGGACGGACTCAAGGCACTGAAGCTTTCTTT
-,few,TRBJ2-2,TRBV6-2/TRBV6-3,CASSYVSAVNTGELFF,TGTGCCAGCAGTTACGTATCAGCGGTGAACACCGGGGAGCTGTTTTTT
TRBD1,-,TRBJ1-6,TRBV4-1,CASSQVTGQPNSPLHF,TGCGCCAGCAGCCAAGTCACGGGACAGCCGAATTCACCCCTCCACTTT
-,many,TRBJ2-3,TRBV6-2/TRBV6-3,CASSSEGPDTQYF,TGTGCCAGCAGCTCGGAGGGCCCAGATACGCAGTATTTT
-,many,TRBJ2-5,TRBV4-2,CASSQELHASLRTQYF,TGTGCCAGCAGCCAGGAACTACACGCATCCTTAAGGACCCAGTACTTC
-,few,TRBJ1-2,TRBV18,CASSPPGTNYGYTF,TGTGCCAGCTCACCACCGGGGACTAACTATGGCTACACCTTC
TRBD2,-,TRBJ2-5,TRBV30,CAWSVVAGGETQYF,TGTGCCTGGAGTGTGGTAGCGGGGGGTGAGACCCAGTACTTC
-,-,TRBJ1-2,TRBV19,CASSRGGNYGYTF,TGTGCCAGTAGTAGGGGCGGAAACTATGGCTACACCTTC
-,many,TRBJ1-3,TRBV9,CASSGSSGNTIYF,TGTGCCAGCAGTGGGTCCTCTGGAAACACCATATATTTT
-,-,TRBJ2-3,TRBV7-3,CASSFGGLNPATQYF,TGTGCCAGCAGCTTTGGTGGCTTAAACCCAGCTACGCAGTATTTT
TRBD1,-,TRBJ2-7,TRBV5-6,CASSLGGTGTYEQYF,TGTGCCAGCAGCTTGGGCGGGACAGGGACCTACGAGCAGTACTTC
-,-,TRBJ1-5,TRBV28,CASRIGPTRYSNQPQHF,TGTGCCAGCAGAATAGGGCCGACAAGATATAGCAATCAGCCCCAGCATTTT
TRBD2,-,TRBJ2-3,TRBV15,CATSTGLAGGTDTQYF,TGTGCCACCAGCACTGGACTAGCGGGGGGCACAGATACGCAGTATTTT
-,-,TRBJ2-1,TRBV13,CASSLVGFSYNEQFF,TGTGCCAGCAGCTTAGTGGGGTTCTCCTACAATGAGCAGTTCTTC
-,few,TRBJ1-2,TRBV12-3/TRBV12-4,CASSLVLTEYGYTF,TGTGCCAGCAGTTTAGTCTTAACGGAGTATGGCTACACCTTC
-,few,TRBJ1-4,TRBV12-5,CASGEGTPTNEKLFF,TGTGCTAGTGGTGAGGGGACACCAACTAATGAAAAACTGTTTTTT
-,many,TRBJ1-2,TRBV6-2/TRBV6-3,CASSYDGNYGYTF,TGTGCCAGCAGTTACGACGGAAACTATGGCTACACCTTC
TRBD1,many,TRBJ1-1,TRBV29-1,CSVGQENTEAFF,TGCAGCGTGGGACAGGAGAACACTGAAGCTTTCTTT
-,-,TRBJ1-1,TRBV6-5,CASSYSGQLEAFF,TGTGCCAGCAGTTACTCAGGACAGCTTGAAGCTTTCTTT
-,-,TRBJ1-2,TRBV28,CASRPPDAFNYGYTF,TGTGCCAGCAGACCCCCCGATGCCTTTAACTATGGCTACACCTTC
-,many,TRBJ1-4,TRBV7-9,CASSHTITGNEKLFF,TGTGCCAGCAGCCACACTATTACAGGAAATGAAAAACTGTTTTTT
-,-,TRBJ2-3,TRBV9,CASSGTGFVDMQYF,TGTGCCAGCAGCGGCACAGGGTTCGTCGATATGCAGTATTTT
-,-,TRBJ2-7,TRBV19,CASSIVFARIPYEQYF,TGTGCCAGTAGTATAGTTTTCGCCAGGATTCCCTACGAGCAGTACTTC
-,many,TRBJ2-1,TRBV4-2,CASSQGGAREQFF,TGTGCCAGCAGCCAAGGGGGGGCTAGAGAGCAGTTCTTC
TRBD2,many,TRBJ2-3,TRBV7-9,CASSPQTSGTTDTQYF,TGTGCCAGCAGTCCACAGACTAGCGGGACGACAGATACGCAGTATTTT
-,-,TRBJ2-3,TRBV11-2,CASSSRQSFRQYF,TGTGCCAGCAGCTCGAGACAGTCGTTTAGGCAGTATTTT
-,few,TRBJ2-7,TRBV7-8,CASGGQSSYEQYF,TGTGCCAGCGGTGGACAGAGCTCCTACGAGCAGTACTTC
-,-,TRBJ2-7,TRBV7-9,CASTPDEGKAYEQYF,TGTGCCAGCACCCCCGATGAGGGGAAAGCCTACGAGCAGTACTTC
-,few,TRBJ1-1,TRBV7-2,CASSLSTVGGAEAFF,TGTGCCAGCAGCCTATCTACGGTAGGAGGCGCTGAAGCTTTCTTT
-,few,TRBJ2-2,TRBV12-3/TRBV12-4,CASHSLDRELFF,TGTGCCAGCCACTCCCTGGATCGGGAGCTGTTTTTT
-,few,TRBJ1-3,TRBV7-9,CASSLVSGFTPSGNTIYF,TGTGCCAGCAGCTTAGTGAGCGGCTTTACGCCCTCTGGAAACACCATATATTTT
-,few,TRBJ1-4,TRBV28,CASGPGGLAEKLFF,TGTGCCAGCGGGCCCGGGGGTTTGGCTGAAAAACTGTTTTTT
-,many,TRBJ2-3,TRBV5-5,CASSWERSSTDTQYF,TGTGCCAGCAGCTGGGAGCGAAGCAGCACAGATACGCAGTATTTT
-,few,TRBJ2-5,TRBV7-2,CASSSPRTAEETQYF,TGTGCCAGCAGCTCTCCCCGGACGGCTGAAGAGACCCAGTACTTC
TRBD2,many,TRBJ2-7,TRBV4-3,CASSRKPTTSGSLEQYF,TGCGCCAGCAGCCGCAAGCCGACGACTAGCGGGAGCCTCGAGCAGTACTTC
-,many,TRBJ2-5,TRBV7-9,CASSSNHRTQETQYF,TGTGCCAGCAGCTCTAACCACAGGACACAAGAGACCCAGTACTTC
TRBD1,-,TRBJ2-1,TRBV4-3,CASSQDRAPYNEQFF,TGCGCCAGCAGCCAGGACAGGGCCCCTTACAATGAGCAGTTCTTC